This is a list of T cell receptor beta chains from one sample in a study of identical twins. In TCRdb, the 5' RACE reads were re-called with MiXCR into one record per CDR3 protein. In the table there are under 250,000 distinct CDR3 sequences, approximately 12% of which are singletons. The same data also went into a second study, on yellow fever vaccine responses in identical twins.

Material for sequencing was memory (CD45RO+) T cells sorted from blood. All receptors come from a woman aged 18-29 years in good health. Each CDR3 is given with its conserved first and last residue. The order of the fields is V gene, D gene, clone size, J gene, CDR3 protein, CDR3 DNA. The D gene is left open where the match is weak. Size tells how often a clone was seen (once, few, many) or the class of an expanded clone, and some rows leave it out.

V gene: TRBV28; D gene: -; clone size: -; J gene: TRBJ1-2; CDR3 protein: CASILSANYGYTF; CDR3 DNA: TGTGCCAGCATTCTTTCTGCTAACTATGGCTACACCTTC
V gene: TRBV5-1; D gene: -; clone size: many; J gene: TRBJ1-3; CDR3 protein: CASRREISGNTIYF; CDR3 DNA: TGCGCCAGCAGAAGAGAGATCTCTGGAAACACCATATATTTT
V gene: TRBV29-1; D gene: -; clone size: few; J gene: TRBJ2-3; CDR3 protein: CSVERGVRRDTQYF; CDR3 DNA: TGCAGCGTTGAAAGGGGCGTCAGGCGAGATACGCAGTATTTT
V gene: TRBV5-6; D gene: TRBD2; clone size: many; J gene: TRBJ2-3; CDR3 protein: CASSLGLAETDTQYF; CDR3 DNA: TGTGCCAGCAGCTTGGGGCTAGCGGAAACAGATACGCAGTATTTT
V gene: TRBV14; D gene: -; clone size: once; J gene: TRBJ2-3; CDR3 protein: CASSPRYRGVADTQYF; CDR3 DNA: TGTGCCAGCAGCCCAAGATATAGGGGAGTCGCAGATACGCAGTATTTT
V gene: TRBV6-2/TRBV6-3; D gene: -; clone size: few; J gene: TRBJ1-5; CDR3 protein: CASISGPSNQPQHF; CDR3 DNA: TGTGCCAGCATTAGCGGGCCTAGCAATCAGCCCCAGCATTTT
V gene: TRBV2; D gene: -; clone size: -; J gene: TRBJ1-1; CDR3 protein: CASSEAWKSEAFF; CDR3 DNA: TGTGCTAGCAGTGAAGCTTGGAAGTCTGAAGCTTTCTTT
V gene: TRBV7-2; D gene: -; clone size: -; J gene: TRBJ2-1; CDR3 protein: CASSPRAGPNEQFF; CDR3 DNA: TGTGCCAGCAGCCCCCGTGCAGGGCCTAATGAGCAGTTCTTC
V gene: TRBV12-3/TRBV12-4; D gene: TRBD1; clone size: many; J gene: TRBJ2-4; CDR3 protein: CASLSGQGASNIQYF; CDR3 DNA: TGTGCCAGCCTGTCGGGACAGGGGGCATCAAACATTCAGTACTTC
V gene: TRBV7-2; D gene: TRBD2; clone size: -; J gene: TRBJ2-3; CDR3 protein: CASSLASAGVADTQYF; CDR3 DNA: TGTGCCAGCAGCTTAGCGTCCGCGGGGGTAGCAGATACGCAGTATTTT
V gene: TRBV6-5; D gene: TRBD1; clone size: few; J gene: TRBJ1-1; CDR3 protein: CASSSGQGKTEAFF; CDR3 DNA: TGTGCCAGCAGTTCGGGACAGGGGAAAACTGAAGCTTTCTTT
V gene: TRBV6-2/TRBV6-3; D gene: -; clone size: -; J gene: TRBJ2-7; CDR3 protein: CASSYSSGIQRYEQYF; CDR3 DNA: TGTGCCAGCAGTTACTCCTCCGGGATCCAGAGATACGAGCAGTACTTC
V gene: TRBV20-1; D gene: -; clone size: many; J gene: TRBJ2-1; CDR3 protein: CSAAPNGGSYNEQFF; CDR3 DNA: TGCAGTGCTGCCCCTAACGGAGGCTCCTACAATGAGCAGTTCTTC
V gene: TRBV5-1; D gene: -; clone size: -; J gene: TRBJ1-5; CDR3 protein: CASSLGGADQPQHF; CDR3 DNA: TGCGCCAGCAGCTTGGGGGGGGCGGATCAGCCCCAGCATTTT
V gene: TRBV6-5; D gene: -; clone size: many; J gene: TRBJ2-1; CDR3 protein: CASSSTRNEQFF; CDR3 DNA: TGTGCCAGCAGTTCTACTCGCAATGAGCAGTTCTTC
V gene: TRBV4-3; D gene: -; clone size: -; J gene: TRBJ2-5; CDR3 protein: CASSQTIAGSSETQYF; CDR3 DNA: TGCGCCAGCAGCCAAACCATAGCAGGGAGTAGCGAGACCCAGTACTTC
V gene: TRBV20-1; D gene: TRBD1; clone size: few; J gene: TRBJ2-2; CDR3 protein: CSAPGQGATGELFF; CDR3 DNA: TGCAGTGCACCGGGACAGGGGGCCACCGGGGAGCTGTTTTTT
V gene: TRBV5-1; D gene: -; clone size: many; J gene: TRBJ1-1; CDR3 protein: CASSDGLGLSAKAFF; CDR3 DNA: TGCGCCAGCAGCGACGGCCTCGGACTGAGTGCGAAAGCTTTCTTT
V gene: TRBV5-6; D gene: TRBD1; clone size: few; J gene: TRBJ2-7; CDR3 protein: CASSFFTGQGFYEQYF; CDR3 DNA: TGTGCCAGCAGCTTTTTTACCGGACAGGGGTTCTACGAGCAGTACTTC
V gene: TRBV14; D gene: TRBD2; clone size: -; J gene: TRBJ2-1; CDR3 protein: CASTPSGSFNREQFF; CDR3 DNA: TGTGCCAGCACGCCTAGCGGGAGTTTTAATAGGGAGCAGTTCTTC
V gene: TRBV29-1; D gene: -; clone size: -; J gene: TRBJ2-5; CDR3 protein: CSVQIQGRGETQYF; CDR3 DNA: TGCAGCGTTCAAATACAGGGTCGAGGGGAGACCCAGTACTTC
V gene: TRBV6-1; D gene: -; clone size: few; J gene: TRBJ2-7; CDR3 protein: CASRRIEAGEQYF; CDR3 DNA: TGTGCCAGCAGGAGAATAGAGGCGGGTGAGCAGTACTTC
V gene: TRBV4-3; D gene: TRBD2; clone size: many; J gene: TRBJ2-2; CDR3 protein: CASSLSPPSGRRTGELFF; CDR3 DNA: TGCGCCAGCAGCCTTTCCCCTCCTAGCGGGAGAAGGACCGGGGAGCTGTTTTTT
V gene: TRBV21-1; D gene: -; clone size: -; J gene: TRBJ2-7; CDR3 protein: CASNRDESYEQYF; CDR3 DNA: TGTGCCAGTAACCGGGATGAGTCCTACGAGCAGTACTTC
V gene: TRBV9; D gene: -; clone size: many; J gene: TRBJ1-4; CDR3 protein: CASSVLNEKLFF; CDR3 DNA: TGTGCCAGCAGCGTCTTAAACGAAAAACTGTTTTTT
V gene: TRBV5-4; D gene: TRBD2; clone size: -; J gene: TRBJ2-2; CDR3 protein: CASSSGGGTKIANTGELFF; CDR3 DNA: TGTGCCAGCAGCTCCGGCGGGGGTACAAAGATAGCGAACACCGGGGAGCTGTTTTTT
V gene: TRBV5-4; D gene: TRBD2; clone size: few; J gene: TRBJ2-2; CDR3 protein: CASSPELAGFTGELFF; CDR3 DNA: TGTGCCAGCAGCCCGGAACTAGCGGGGTTCACCGGGGAGCTGTTTTTT
V gene: TRBV10-3; D gene: TRBD1; clone size: -; J gene: TRBJ1-4; CDR3 protein: CAISDGQDEKLFF; CDR3 DNA: TGTGCCATCAGTGATGGACAGGATGAAAAACTGTTTTTT
V gene: TRBV10-3; D gene: -; clone size: many; J gene: TRBJ2-1; CDR3 protein: CAISESNLGVRGEQFF; CDR3 DNA: TGTGCCATCAGTGAGTCGAATTTAGGGGTGAGAGGTGAGCAGTTCTTC
V gene: TRBV2; D gene: -; clone size: few; J gene: TRBJ2-1; CDR3 protein: CASSAILPATYNEQFF; CDR3 DNA: TGTGCCAGCAGCGCCATTTTGCCCGCCACCTACAATGAGCAGTTCTTC
V gene: TRBV10-3; D gene: -; clone size: few; J gene: TRBJ1-3; CDR3 protein: CAISDLGRSGNTIYF; CDR3 DNA: TGTGCCATCAGTGATTTAGGCCGCTCTGGAAACACCATATATTTT
V gene: TRBV20-1; D gene: TRBD2; clone size: few; J gene: TRBJ2-3; CDR3 protein: CSANLAGVGDTQYF; CDR3 DNA: TGCAGTGCCAACCTAGCGGGAGTTGGAGATACGCAGTATTTT